The 19 T cell receptor beta chains reported below all come from one sample, sequenced in a study of cytomegalovirus exposure and HLA in healthy donors. It was with 60 Vbeta and 13 Jbeta primers that the PCR ran. Sequencing was performed with immunoSEQ multiplex PCR; in TCRdb, only in-frame clones are kept and a portion is missing. The sample lists about 98,000 clones, approximately 78% occurring once. Sequencing was performed on PBMCs. The receptors were gathered from a man aged 35 to 55 in good health and CMV-seronegative.

J is TRBJ1-6 and V is TRBV19; 8 positions match TRBD1. V was pared by 4 bases and J by 6 bases, with 8 bases of the junction left unmatched. The CDR3 runs to 16 residues. The germline V gene has CDR1 LNHDA and CDR2 SQIVND (reference sequence). DNA of the CDR3: TGTGCCAGTAGTAGATCCGGGGACAGGCTTAATTCACCCCTCCACTTT. It translates to CASSRSGDRLNSPLHF.

V and J are TRBV5-1 and TRBJ2-5, with D perhaps TRBD1 (7 bases). The CDR3 totals 13 residues. The germline V gene encodes CDR1 SGHRS and CDR2 YFSETQ. V lost 4 bases, J lost 7 bases, and 14 bases lay in between. CDR3 loop: CASSIGQEGTQYF. CDR3 in DNA: TGCGCCAGCAGCATAGGACAGGAGGGGACCCAGTACTTC.

This clone has just one count. This rearrangement joins TRBV5-1 to TRBJ1-5; D not certain. The germline V gene has CDR1 SGHRS and CDR2 YFSETQ. The V end lost 0 bases, the J end lost 0 bases, and 7 bases lay between the germline ends. This CDR3 spans 15 amino acids. In DNA, the CDR3 is TGCGCCAGCAGCTTGGACGGTGATAGCAATCAGCCCCAGCATTTT. This translates into CASSLDGDSNQPQHF.

CDR3 region: CASHPTQGSTDTQYF. The CDR3 DNA is TGTGCCAGCCATCCGACCCAGGGAAGCACAGATACGCAGTATTTT. The chain uses TRBV7-9 and TRBJ2-3, with D possibly being TRBD1 (5 bases). The CDR3 consists of 15 residues. Germline loops: CDR1 SEHNR, CDR2 FQNEAQ (reference sequence). The V end lost 8 bases, the J end lost 0 bases, and 15 bases lay between the germline ends. The variable domain in full, with the rest retrieved from reference TRBV7-9 and TRBJ2-3, is DTGVSQNPRHKITKRGQNVTFRCDPISEHNRLYWYRQTLGQGPEFLTYFQNEAQLEKSRLLSDRFSAERPKGSFSTLEIQRTEQGDSAMYLCASHPTQGSTDTQYFGPGTRLTVL.

This chain connects TRBV6-5 to TRBJ1-6; 8 bases fit TRBD1. The CDR3 runs 15 residues. Trimming took 6 bases from V and 7 from J; bases not matched to a gene: 8. The germline V gene has CDR1 MNHEY and CDR2 SVGAGI. In nucleotides, the CDR3 is TGTGCCAGCAGGAAACAGGGGGTTCGCAATTCACCCCTCCACTTT. Residues: CASRKQGVRNSPLHF.

This chain connects TRBV9 to TRBJ2-2; TRBD1 aligns across 9 bases. V trimming: 4 bases; J trimming: 6 bases; junction bases outside the gene matches: 10. Germline values: CDR1 SGDLS, CDR2 YYNGEE. The CDR3 spans 16 residues. The CDR3 DNA is TGTGCCAGCAGCACGCTTGGACAGGGGCAGGCCGGGGAGCTGTTTTTT. Residues: CASSTLGQGQAGELFF.

This sequence joins TRBV12-5 and TRBJ2-7; 8 positions agree with TRBD1. CDR1 is LGHNT, CDR2 FRNRAP, per germline. The CDR3 has 15 residues. V lost 5 bases and J lost 6; bases outside the gene matches: 12. The CDR3 nucleotides are TGTGCTAGTGGTCTCCTGACAGGGGCGTCCGCCGAGCAGTACTTC. This gives the protein CASGLLTGASAEQYF.

The chain carries TRBV10-3 and TRBJ2-7, with 8 bases that match TRBD1. The CDR3 extends over 16 amino acids. Germline trimming cut 2 bases from V and 0 bases from J; bases unmatched to any gene: 6. The germline gives CDR1 ENHRY, CDR2 SYGVKD. The CDR3: CAISEAWTGSSYEQYF. CDR3 DNA: TGTGCCATCAGTGAGGCCTGGACAGGGAGCTCCTACGAGCAGTACTTC.

This clone was seen more than once but under ten times. The chain employs TRBV2 and TRBJ1-5, with 8 bases fitting TRBD1. The CDR3 totals 17 residues. V was pared by 4 bases and J by 0 bases, with 8 bases of the junction left unmatched. Germline V gene data show CDR1 as SNHLY and CDR2 as FYNNEI. CDR3: CASSVGTGFPSNQPQHF. CDR3 DNA sequence: TGTGCCAGCAGTGTTGGGACAGGCTTTCCTAGCAATCAGCCCCAGCATTTT.

In its sample, this clone was seen a few times. The CDR3 protein is CASSFYRGNEQFF. Written as DNA, the CDR3 is TGTGCCAGCAGTTTTTATAGGGGCAATGAGCAGTTCTTC. This sequence joins TRBV27 and TRBJ2-1; D might be TRBD1 (5 bases). The CDR3 contains 13 residues. Trimming shortened V by 3 bases and J by 6 bases, and 9 bases separated the two germline ends. Per the germline V gene, CDR1 is MNHEY and CDR2 is SMNVEV (reference sequence).

The rearrangement uses TRBV15 and TRBJ2-1, with D tentatively TRBD2 (7 bases). This CDR3 is built from 17 residues. Germline V gene lookup returns CDR1 LNHNV and CDR2 YYDKDF (reference sequence). The V and J ends lost 1 base and 0 bases respectively, with 13 bases between them. CDR3 sequence reads: CATSRGEGGSSYNEQFF. As DNA, the CDR3 is TGTGCCACCAGCAGAGGGGAGGGGGGGAGCTCCTACAATGAGCAGTTCTTC.

In this sample, this clone turned up once. J is TRBJ1-4 and V is TRBV7-9; TRBD1 might be the D (5 bases). Per the germline V gene, CDR1 is SEHNR and CDR2 is FQNEAQ (reference sequence). With 9 bases removed from V and 2 bases from J, the gap between germline ends came to 10 bases. The CDR3 loop spans 13 amino acids. The CDR3 loop is CASMDTTNEKLFF. CDR3 nucleotides: TGTGCCAGTATGGACACCACTAATGAAAAACTGTTTTTT.

This clone was found once. The chain links TRBV18 to TRBJ2-7; 7 nucleotides align to TRBD2. Germline-derived CDR1 and CDR2 are KGHSH and LQKENI. The CDR3 has 15 residues. V was clipped by 4 bases and J by 2 bases; unmatched bases: 8. The CDR3: CASSQTGTTTYEQYF. The CDR3 region has the DNA TGTGCCAGCTCACAAACCGGGACTACAACCTACGAGCAGTACTTC. Variable domain in full (rest from reference TRBV18 and TRBJ2-7): NAGVMQNPRHLVRRRGQEARLRCSPMKGHSHVYWYRQLPEEGLKFMVYLQKENIIDESGMPKERFSAEFPKEGPSILRIQQVVRGDSAAYFCASSQTGTTTYEQYFGPGTRLTVT.

The chain recombines TRBV30 with TRBJ1-5; unclear D gene. The germline CDR1 and CDR2 sequences are GTSNPN and SVGIG (reference sequence). There are 13 residues in the CDR3. Trimming cost V 3 bases and J 6 bases, with 12 bases left between them. This CDR3 reads CAWRGQASQPQHF. Here the CDR3 DNA reads TGTGCCTGGAGAGGTCAGGCCTCTCAGCCCCAGCATTTT.

V and J are TRBV7-2 and TRBJ1-6; 8 nucleotides align to TRBD1. The CDR3 has 15 amino acids. V gave up 1 base and J gave up 8 bases; unmatched junction bases: 4. The V gene's germline CDR1 is SGHTA and CDR2 FQGNSA. CDR3 protein: CASSLGTGNYSPLHF. The CDR3 nucleotides are TGTGCCAGCAGCTTAGGGACAGGGAACTATTCACCCCTCCACTTT.

The V and J genes are TRBV10-3 and TRBJ1-5, with D hard to call. This CDR3 region has 13 residues. Germline V CDR1 and CDR2: ENHRY, SYGVKD. V was trimmed by 0 bases and J by 7 bases, leaving 7 bases between them. The CDR3 region has the DNA TGTGCCATCAGTGAGTCTTCCGGGCAGCCCCAGCATTTT. Its protein product is CAISESSGQPQHF.

The gene calls are TRBV5-4 and TRBJ1-1; D is possibly TRBD1 (5 bases). Trimming left V 1 base short and J 3 bases short, with 13 bases between. The CDR3 totals 15 residues. CDR1 SGHNT and CDR2 YYREEE come from the germline V gene (reference sequence). CDR3 sequence (DNA): TGTGCCAGCAGCTTGTCGGGGGGTGGCTACACTGAAGCTTTCTTT. Protein product: CASSLSGGGYTEAFF.

The V call is TRBV5-6, the J call TRBJ2-3; TRBD2 agrees at 9 bases. With V trimmed by 2 bases and J by 0 bases, 4 bases remained unmatched. CDR3 size: 16 residues. CDR1 is SGHDT and CDR2 is YYEEEE in the germline V gene. This chain's CDR3 is CASSFWRGGSTDTQYF. CDR3 DNA sequence: TGTGCCAGCAGCTTTTGGCGGGGGGGCAGCACAGATACGCAGTATTTT.

CDR3 loop: CASGSDRAPYEQYF. The CDR3 coding sequence is TGTGCCAGCGGTTCCGACAGGGCTCCCTACGAGCAGTACTTC. The rearrangement joins TRBV6-1 to TRBJ2-7; TRBD1 agrees at 7 bases. The V and J ends lost 8 bases and 2 bases, in that order; junction bases with no gene match: 9. Germline lookup yields CDR1 MNHNS and CDR2 SASEGT. The CDR3 consists of 14 residues.